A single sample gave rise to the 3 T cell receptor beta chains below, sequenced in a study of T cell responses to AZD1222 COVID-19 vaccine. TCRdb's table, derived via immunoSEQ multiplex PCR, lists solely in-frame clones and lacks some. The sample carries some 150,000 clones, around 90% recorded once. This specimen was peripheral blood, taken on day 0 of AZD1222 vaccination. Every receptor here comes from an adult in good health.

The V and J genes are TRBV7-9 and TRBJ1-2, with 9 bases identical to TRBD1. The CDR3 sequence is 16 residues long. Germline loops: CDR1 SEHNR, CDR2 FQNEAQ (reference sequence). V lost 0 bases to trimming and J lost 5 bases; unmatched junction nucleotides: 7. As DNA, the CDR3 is TGTGCCAGCAGCTTAGCTGGGACAGGGCAACTGTATGGCTACACCTTC. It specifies CASSLAGTGQLYGYTF.

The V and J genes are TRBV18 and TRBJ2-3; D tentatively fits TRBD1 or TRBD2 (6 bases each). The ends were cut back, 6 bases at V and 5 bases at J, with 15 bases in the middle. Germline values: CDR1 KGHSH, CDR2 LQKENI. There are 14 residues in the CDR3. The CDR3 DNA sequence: TGTGCCAGCTCCGGACTCGGGGGCATAGATACGCAGTATTTT. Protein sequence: CASSGLGGIDTQYF.

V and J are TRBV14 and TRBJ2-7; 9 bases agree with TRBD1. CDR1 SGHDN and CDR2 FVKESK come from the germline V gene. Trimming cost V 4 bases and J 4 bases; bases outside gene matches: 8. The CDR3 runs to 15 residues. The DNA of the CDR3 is TGTGCCAGCAGCCTGATGACGGGACAGGGTTACGAGCAGTACTTC. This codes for CASSLMTGQGYEQYF. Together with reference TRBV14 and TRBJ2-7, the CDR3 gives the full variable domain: EAGVTQFPSHSVIEKGQTVTLRCDPISGHDNLYWYRRVMGKEIKFLLHFVKESKQDESGMPNNRFLAERTGGTYSTLKVQPAELEDSGVYFCASSLMTGQGYEQYFGPGTRLTVT.